The clone carrying this T cell receptor beta chain was seen only once. Trimming cost V 9 bases and J 0 bases, with 8 bases left between them. Per germline, CDR1 ENHRY and CDR2 SYGVKD. This CDR3 spans 12 amino acids. These data are taken from a study of blood T cell repertoires in COVID-19. Method: immunoSEQ multiplex PCR; TCRdb's copy keeps in-frame clones and lacks some. The sample lists 210,000 or so clones, just under 90% seen once, with less than 3.5% in the top ten. This receptor was taken from a young man with COVID-19, enrolled during active disease. This rearrangement joins TRBV10-3 to TRBJ1-1; maybe TRBD1 (5 bases). Sequenced sample: peripheral blood. CDR3 loop: CAIQGLNTEAFF. Here the CDR3 DNA reads TGTGCCATTCAGGGTTTGAACACTGAAGCTTTCTTT.